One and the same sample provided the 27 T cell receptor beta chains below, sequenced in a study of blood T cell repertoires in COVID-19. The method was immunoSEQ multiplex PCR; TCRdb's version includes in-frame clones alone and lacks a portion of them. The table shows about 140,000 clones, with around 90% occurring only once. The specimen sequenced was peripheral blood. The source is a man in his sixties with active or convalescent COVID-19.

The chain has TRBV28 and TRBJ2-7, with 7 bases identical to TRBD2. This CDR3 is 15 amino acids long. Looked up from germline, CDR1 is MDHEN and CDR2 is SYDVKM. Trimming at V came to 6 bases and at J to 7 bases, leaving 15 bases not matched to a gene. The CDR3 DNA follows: TGTGCCAGCAGCAACCGGGGAACTAGCGTCGGGGAGCAGTACTTC. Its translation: CASSNRGTSVGEQYF.

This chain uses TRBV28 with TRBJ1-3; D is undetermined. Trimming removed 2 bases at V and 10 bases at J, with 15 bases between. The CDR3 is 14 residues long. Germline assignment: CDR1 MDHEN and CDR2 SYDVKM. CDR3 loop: CASSLALNLGTIYF. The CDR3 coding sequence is TGTGCCAGCAGTTTAGCCCTTAACCTAGGAACCATATATTTT.

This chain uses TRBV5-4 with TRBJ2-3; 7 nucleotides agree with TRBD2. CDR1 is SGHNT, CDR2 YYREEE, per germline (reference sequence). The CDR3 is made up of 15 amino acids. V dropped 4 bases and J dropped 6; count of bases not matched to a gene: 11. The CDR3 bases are TGTGCCAGCAGCCTCCGGGAGGCCTTTCTGGATACGCAGTATTTT. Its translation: CASSLREAFLDTQYF.

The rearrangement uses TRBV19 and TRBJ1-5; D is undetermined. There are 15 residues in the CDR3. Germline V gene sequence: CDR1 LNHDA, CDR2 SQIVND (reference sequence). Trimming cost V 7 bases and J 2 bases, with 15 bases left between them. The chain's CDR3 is CASTTGFRGNQPQHF. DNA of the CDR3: TGTGCCAGTACCACCGGGTTTCGAGGCAATCAGCCCCAGCATTTT. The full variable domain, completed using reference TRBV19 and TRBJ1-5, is DGGITQSPKYLFRKEGQNVTLSCEQNLNHDAMYWYRQDPGQGLRLIYYSQIVNDFQKGDIAEGYSVSREKKESFPLTVTSAQKNPTAFYLCASTTGFRGNQPQHFGDGTRLSIL.

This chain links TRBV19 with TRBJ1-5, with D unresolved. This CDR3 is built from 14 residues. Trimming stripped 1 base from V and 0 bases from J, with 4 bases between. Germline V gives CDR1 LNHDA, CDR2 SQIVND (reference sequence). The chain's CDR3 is CASSIVYSNQPQHF. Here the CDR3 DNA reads TGTGCCAGTAGTATAGTTTATAGCAATCAGCCCCAGCATTTT.

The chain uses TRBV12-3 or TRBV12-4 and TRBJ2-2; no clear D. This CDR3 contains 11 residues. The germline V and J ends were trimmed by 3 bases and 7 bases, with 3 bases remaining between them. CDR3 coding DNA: TGTGCCAGCAGTTTCGTCGGGGAGCTGTTTTTT. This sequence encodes CASSFVGELFF.

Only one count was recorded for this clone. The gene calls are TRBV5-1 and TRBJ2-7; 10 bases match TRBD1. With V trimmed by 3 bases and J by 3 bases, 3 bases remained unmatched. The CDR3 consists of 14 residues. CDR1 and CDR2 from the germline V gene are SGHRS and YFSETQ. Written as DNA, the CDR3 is TGCGCCAGCAGCTCGGGGACAGGGGTCTACGAGCAGTACTTC. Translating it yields CASSSGTGVYEQYF.

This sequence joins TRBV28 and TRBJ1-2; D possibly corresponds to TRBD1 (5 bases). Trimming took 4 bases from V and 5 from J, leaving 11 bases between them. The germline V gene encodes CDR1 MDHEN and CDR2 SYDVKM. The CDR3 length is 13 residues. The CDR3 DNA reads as TGTGCCAGCAGTTGGGGGGAAGGATATGGCTACACCTTC. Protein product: CASSWGEGYGYTF.

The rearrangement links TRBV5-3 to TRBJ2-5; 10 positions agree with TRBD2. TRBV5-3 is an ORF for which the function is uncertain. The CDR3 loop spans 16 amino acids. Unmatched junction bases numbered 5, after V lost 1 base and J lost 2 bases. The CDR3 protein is CARSLPSGGPQETQYF. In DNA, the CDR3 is TGTGCCAGAAGCTTGCCTAGCGGGGGTCCTCAAGAGACCCAGTACTTC.

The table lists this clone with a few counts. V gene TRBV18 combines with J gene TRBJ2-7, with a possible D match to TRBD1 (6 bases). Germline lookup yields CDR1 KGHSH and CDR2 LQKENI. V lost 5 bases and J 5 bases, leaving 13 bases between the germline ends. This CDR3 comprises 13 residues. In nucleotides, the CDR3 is TGTGCCAGCTCATCAAACAGGGATAACGAGCAGTACTTC. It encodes CASSSNRDNEQYF.

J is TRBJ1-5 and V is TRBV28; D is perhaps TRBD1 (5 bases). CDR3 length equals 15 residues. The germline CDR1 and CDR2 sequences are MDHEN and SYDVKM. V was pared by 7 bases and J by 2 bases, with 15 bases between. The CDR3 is CASTQRGDGNQPQHF. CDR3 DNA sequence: TGTGCCAGCACCCAACGGGGGGATGGCAATCAGCCCCAGCATTTT.

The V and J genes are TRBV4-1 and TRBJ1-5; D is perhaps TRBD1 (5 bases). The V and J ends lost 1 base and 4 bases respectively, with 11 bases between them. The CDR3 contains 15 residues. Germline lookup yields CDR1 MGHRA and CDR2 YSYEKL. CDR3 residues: CASSQGRGGNQPQHF. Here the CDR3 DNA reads TGCGCCAGCAGCCAAGGAAGGGGTGGGAATCAGCCCCAGCATTTT.

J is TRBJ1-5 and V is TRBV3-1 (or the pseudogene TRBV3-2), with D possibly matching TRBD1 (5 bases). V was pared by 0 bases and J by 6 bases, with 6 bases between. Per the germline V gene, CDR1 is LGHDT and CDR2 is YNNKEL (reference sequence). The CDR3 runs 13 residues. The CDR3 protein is CASSQDRGQPQHF. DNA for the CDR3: TGTGCCAGCAGCCAAGATAGGGGTCAGCCCCAGCATTTT.

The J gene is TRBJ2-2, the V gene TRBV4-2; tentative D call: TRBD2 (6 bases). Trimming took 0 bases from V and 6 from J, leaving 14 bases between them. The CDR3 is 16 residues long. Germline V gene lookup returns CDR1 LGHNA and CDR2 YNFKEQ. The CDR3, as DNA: TGTGCCAGCAGCCAAGATCAGACGGGAGAGGCCGGGGAGCTGTTTTTT. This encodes CASSQDQTGEAGELFF.

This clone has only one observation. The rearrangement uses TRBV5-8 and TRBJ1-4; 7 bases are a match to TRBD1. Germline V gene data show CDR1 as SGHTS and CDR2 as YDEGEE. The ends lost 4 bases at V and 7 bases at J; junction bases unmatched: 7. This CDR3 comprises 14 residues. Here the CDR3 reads CASSPGTVPEKLFF. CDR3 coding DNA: TGTGCCAGCAGCCCCGGGACAGTCCCTGAAAAACTGTTTTTT. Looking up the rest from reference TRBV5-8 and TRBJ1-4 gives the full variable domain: EAGVTQSPTHLIKTRGQQATLRCSPISGHTSVYWYQQALGLGLQFLLWYDEGEERNRGNFPPRFSGRQFPNYSSELNVNALELEDSALYLCASSPGTVPEKLFFGSGTQLSVL.

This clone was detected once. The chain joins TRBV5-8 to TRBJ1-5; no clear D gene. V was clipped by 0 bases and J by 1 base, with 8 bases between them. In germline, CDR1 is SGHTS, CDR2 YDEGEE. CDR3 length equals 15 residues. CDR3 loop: CASSLGLLSNQPQHF. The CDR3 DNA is TGTGCCAGCAGCTTGGGTCTTTTAAGCAATCAGCCCCAGCATTTT.

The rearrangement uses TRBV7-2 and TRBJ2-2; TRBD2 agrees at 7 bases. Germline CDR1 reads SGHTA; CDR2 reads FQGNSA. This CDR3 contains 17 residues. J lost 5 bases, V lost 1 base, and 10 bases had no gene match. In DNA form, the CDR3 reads TGTGCCAGCAGCTTAGTGGTGGGGACTACATTAACCGGGGAGCTGTTTTTT. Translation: CASSLVVGTTLTGELFF.

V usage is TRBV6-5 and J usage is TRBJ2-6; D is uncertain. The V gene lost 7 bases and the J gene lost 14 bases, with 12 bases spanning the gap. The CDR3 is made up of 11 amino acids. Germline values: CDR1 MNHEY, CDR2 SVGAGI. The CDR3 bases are TGTGCCAGCAAGAGCTCCCTCTTCCTGACTTTC. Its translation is CASKSSLFLTF.

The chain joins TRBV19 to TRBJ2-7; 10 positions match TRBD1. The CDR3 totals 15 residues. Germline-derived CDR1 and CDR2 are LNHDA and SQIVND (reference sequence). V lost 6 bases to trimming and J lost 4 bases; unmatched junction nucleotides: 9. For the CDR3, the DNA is TGTGCCAGTAGGAAGGGACAGGGGCTCCTGTACGAGCAGTACTTC. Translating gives CASRKGQGLLYEQYF.

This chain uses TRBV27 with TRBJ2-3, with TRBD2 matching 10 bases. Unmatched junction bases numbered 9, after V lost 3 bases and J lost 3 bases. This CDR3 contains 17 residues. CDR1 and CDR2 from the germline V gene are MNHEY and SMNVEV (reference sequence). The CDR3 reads CASSFPSGRATTDTQYF. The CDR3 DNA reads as TGTGCCAGCAGTTTCCCTAGCGGGAGAGCTACGACAGATACGCAGTATTTT.

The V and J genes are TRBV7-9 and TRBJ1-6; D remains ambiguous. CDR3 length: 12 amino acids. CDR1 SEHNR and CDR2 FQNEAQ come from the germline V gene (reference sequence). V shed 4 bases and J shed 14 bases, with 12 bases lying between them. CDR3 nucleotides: TGTGCCAGCAGCTCATCGAGCGGGACCCTCCACTTT. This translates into CASSSSSGTLHF.

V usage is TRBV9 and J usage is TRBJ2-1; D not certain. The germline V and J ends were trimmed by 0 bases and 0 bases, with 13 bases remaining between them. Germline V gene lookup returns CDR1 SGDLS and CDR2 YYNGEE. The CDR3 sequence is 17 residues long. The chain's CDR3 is CASSVGVSRVSYNEQFF. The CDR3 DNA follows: TGTGCCAGCAGCGTAGGTGTTAGTCGGGTCTCCTACAATGAGCAGTTCTTC.

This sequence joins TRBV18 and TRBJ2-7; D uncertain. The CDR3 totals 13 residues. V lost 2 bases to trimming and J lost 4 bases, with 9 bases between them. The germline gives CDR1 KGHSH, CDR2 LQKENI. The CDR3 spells CASSPTRIYEQYF. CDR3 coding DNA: TGTGCCAGCTCACCAACCAGGATTTACGAGCAGTACTTC.

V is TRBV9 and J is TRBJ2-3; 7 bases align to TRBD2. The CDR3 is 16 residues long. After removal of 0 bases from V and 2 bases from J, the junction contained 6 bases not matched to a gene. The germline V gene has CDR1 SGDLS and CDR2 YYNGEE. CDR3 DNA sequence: TGTGCCAGCAGCGTAGAGTCTAGCGGATTCACAGATACGCAGTATTTT. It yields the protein CASSVESSGFTDTQYF.

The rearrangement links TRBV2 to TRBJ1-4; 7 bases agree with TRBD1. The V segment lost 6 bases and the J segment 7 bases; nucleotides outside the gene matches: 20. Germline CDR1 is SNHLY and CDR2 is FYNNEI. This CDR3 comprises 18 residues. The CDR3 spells CASRLPRTTGAGGEKLFF. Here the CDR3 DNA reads TGTGCCAGCAGACTACCACGCACTACAGGGGCGGGAGGTGAAAAACTGTTTTTT.

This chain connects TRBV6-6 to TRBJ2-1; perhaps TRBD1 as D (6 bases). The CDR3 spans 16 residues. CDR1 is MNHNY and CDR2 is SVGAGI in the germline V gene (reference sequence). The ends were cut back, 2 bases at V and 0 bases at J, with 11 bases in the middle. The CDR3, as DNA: TGTGCCAGCAGTTACGTGGGGGACACCTCCTACAATGAGCAGTTCTTC. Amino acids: CASSYVGDTSYNEQFF.

CDR3 sequence: CSAQGAYVTDTQYF. The DNA for the CDR3 is TGCAGCGCACAGGGGGCTTATGTGACAGATACGCAGTATTTT. The chain has TRBV29-1 and TRBJ2-3, with 9 bases lining up with TRBD1. Germline CDR1 and CDR2: SQVTM and ANQGSEA. Trimming removed 7 bases from V and 3 bases from J; junction bases left unmatched: 8. The CDR3 covers 14 residues.